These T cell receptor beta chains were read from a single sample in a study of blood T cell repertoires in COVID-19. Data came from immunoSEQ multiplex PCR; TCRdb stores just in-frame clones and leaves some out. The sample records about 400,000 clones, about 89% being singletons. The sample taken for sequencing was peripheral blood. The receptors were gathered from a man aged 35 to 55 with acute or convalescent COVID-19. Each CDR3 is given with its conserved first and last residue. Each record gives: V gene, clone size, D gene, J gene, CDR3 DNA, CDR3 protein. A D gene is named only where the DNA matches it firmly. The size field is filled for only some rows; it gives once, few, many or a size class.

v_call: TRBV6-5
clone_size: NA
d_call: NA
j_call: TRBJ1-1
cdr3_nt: TGTGCCAGCCGGGGAGGGGCGGACACTGAAGCTTTCTTT
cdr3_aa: CASRGGADTEAFF

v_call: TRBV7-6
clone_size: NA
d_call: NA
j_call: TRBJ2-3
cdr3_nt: TGTGCCAGCAGTAAAAAATTTCGGGGGGATACGCAGTATTTT
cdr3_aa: CASSKKFRGDTQYF

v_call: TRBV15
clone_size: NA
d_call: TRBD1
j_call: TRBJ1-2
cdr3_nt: TGTGCCACCAGCAGGTCTACAGGGGATGGCTACACCTTC
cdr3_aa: CATSRSTGDGYTF

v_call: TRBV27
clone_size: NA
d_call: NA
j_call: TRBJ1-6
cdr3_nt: TGTGCCAGCAGACGTGACTTAGCGCGTTCACCCCTCCACTTT
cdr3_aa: CASRRDLARSPLHF

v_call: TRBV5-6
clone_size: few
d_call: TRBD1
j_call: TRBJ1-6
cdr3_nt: TGTGCCAGCAGAGAACAGGGGGATAATTCACCCCTCCACTTT
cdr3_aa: CASREQGDNSPLHF

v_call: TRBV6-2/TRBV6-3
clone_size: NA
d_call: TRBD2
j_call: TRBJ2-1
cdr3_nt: TGTGCCAGCAGTTTGTCAGCGGGGGGGGGCTATGAGCAGTTCTTC
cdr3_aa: CASSLSAGGGYEQFF

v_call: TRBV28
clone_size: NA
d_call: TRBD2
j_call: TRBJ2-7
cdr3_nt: TGTGCCAGCAGTTTCTCCCTAGCGGGAGTCTCCTACGAGCAGTACTTC
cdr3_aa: CASSFSLAGVSYEQYF

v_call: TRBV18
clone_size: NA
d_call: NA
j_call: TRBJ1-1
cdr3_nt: TGTGCCAGCTCACCGGCAACGGAAATCCGGGGCACTGAAGCTTTCTTT
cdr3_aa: CASSPATEIRGTEAFF

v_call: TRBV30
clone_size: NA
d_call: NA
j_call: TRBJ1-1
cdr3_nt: TGTGCCTGGAGCGGCTCAGGGACAACGAACACTGAAGCTTTCTTT
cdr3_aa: CAWSGSGTTNTEAFF

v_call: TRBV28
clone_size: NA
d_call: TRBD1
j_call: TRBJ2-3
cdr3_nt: TGTGCCAGCAGTCCTTCGGACAGGGCATATCGCGATACGCAGTATTTT
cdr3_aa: CASSPSDRAYRDTQYF

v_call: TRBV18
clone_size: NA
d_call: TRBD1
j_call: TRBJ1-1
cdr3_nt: TGTGCCAGCCTACAGGGGGTGAACACTGAAGCTTTCTTT
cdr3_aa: CASLQGVNTEAFF

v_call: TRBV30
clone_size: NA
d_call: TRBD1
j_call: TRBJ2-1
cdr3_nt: TGTGCCTGGAGTGTGGGGACAGGACCCTACAATGAGCAGTTCTTC
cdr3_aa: CAWSVGTGPYNEQFF

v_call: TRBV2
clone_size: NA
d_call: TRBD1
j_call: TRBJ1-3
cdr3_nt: TGTGCCAGCGCCACAGGGGAAGGAAACACCATATATTTT
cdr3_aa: CASATGEGNTIYF

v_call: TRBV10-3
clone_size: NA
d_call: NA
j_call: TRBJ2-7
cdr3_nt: TGTGCCATCAGTGAGTGGCAGGGCTACGAGCAGTACTTC
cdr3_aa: CAISEWQGYEQYF

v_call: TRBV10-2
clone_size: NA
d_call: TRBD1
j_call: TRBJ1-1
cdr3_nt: TGCGCCAGCAGGGAACGCTTAACAGGGGTGAACACTGAAGCTTTCTTT
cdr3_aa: CASRERLTGVNTEAFF

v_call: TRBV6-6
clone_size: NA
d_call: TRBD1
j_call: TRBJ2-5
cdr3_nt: TGTGCCAGCAGTGCCCGGACAGGGATGGAGACCCAGTACTTC
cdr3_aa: CASSARTGMETQYF

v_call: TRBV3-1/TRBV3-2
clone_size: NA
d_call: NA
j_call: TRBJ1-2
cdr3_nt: TGTGCCAGCAGCCAAGAGCAGGCCAACTATGGCTACACCTTC
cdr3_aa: CASSQEQANYGYTF

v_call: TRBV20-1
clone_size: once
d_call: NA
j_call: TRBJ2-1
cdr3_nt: TGCAGTGCTTGGGAGAGTGAGCAGTTCTTC
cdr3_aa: CSAWESEQFF

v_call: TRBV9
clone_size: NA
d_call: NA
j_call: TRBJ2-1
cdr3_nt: TGTGCCAGCAGCCTTACCGACAGGGAGCAGTTCTTC
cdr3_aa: CASSLTDREQFF

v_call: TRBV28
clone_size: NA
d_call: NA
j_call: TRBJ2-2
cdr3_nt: TGTGCCAGCAGTTTAAGGGGGTCCGGGGAGCTGTTTTTT
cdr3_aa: CASSLRGSGELFF

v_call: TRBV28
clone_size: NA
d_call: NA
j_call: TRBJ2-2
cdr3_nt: TGTGCCAGCAGTTTATTTCCGTCGGGTAGTATCGGGGAGCTGTTTTTT
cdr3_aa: CASSLFPSGSIGELFF

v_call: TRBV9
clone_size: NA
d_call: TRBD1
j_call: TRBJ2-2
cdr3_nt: TGTGCCAGCAGCCTATCCCCCGGGACAGGGAACCGGGAGCTGTTTTTT
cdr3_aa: CASSLSPGTGNRELFF

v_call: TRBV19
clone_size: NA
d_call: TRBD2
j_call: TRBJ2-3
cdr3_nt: TGTGCCAGTAGTATTTCGTACAGCGGGGGGGGAACAGATACGCAGTATTTT
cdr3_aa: CASSISYSGGGTDTQYF

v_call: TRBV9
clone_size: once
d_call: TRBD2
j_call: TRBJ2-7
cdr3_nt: TGTGCCAGCAGCGTAGTGCCAGCGGGGAGCTACGAGCAGTACTTC
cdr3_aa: CASSVVPAGSYEQYF

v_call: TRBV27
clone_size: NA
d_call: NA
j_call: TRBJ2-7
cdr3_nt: TGTGCCAGCAGTATGAACAGAGCCTACGAGCAGTACTTC
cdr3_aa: CASSMNRAYEQYF

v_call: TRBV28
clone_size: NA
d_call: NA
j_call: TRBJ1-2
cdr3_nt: TGTGCCAGCAGTTACGGCAGCGGGAACTATGGCTACACCTTC
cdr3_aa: CASSYGSGNYGYTF

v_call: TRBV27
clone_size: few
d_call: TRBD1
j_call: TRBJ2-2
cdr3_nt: TGTGCCAGTCGGACAGGGGCCGGGGAGCTGTTTTTT
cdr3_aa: CASRTGAGELFF

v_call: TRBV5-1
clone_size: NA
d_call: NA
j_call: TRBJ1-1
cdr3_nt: TGCGCCAGCAGCTTCATTACACAGAACAGAAACACTGAAGCTTTCTTT
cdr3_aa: CASSFITQNRNTEAFF

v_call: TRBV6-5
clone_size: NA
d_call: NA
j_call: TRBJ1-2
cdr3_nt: TGTGCCAGCAGTTTAGGACAAATAGCTAACTATGGCTACACCTTC
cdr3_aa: CASSLGQIANYGYTF

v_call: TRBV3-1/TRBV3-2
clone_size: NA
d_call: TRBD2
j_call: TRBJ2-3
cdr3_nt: TGTGCCAGCAGCCAAGAAATAGCGGGGCAGGGTACGCAGTATTTT
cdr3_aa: CASSQEIAGQGTQYF

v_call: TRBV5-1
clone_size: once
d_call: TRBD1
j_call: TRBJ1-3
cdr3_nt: TGCGCCAGCAGCTACCGGACAGGGGCCTCTGGAAACACCATATATTTT
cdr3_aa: CASSYRTGASGNTIYF

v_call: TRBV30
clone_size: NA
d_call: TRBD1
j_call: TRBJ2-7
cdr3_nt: TGTGCCTGGGGGACAGGCACCGAGCAGTACTTC
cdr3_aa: CAWGTGTEQYF

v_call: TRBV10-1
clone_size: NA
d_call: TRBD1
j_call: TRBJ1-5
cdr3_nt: TGCGCCAGCAGAAAAGACAACAGGGGGATCAATCAGCCCCAGCATTTT
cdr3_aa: CASRKDNRGINQPQHF

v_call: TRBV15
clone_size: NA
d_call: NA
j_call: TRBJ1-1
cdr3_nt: TGTGCCACCAGCAGGGTGTCGGGGAACACTGAAGCTTTCTTT
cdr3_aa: CATSRVSGNTEAFF

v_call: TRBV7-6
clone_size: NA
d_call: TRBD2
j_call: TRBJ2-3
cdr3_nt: TGTGCCAGCAGCCCCCCCAGCGGGGTAACAGATACGCAGTATTTT
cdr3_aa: CASSPPSGVTDTQYF

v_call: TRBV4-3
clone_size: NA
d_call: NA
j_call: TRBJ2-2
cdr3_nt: TGCGCCAGCAGCCGAACGACAGGGAACACCGGGGAGCTGTTTTTT
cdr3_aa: CASSRTTGNTGELFF

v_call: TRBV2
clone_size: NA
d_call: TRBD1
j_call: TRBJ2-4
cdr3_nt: TGTGCCAGCAGTGAGGACAGGGAGTTAAACATTCAGTACTTC
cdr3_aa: CASSEDRELNIQYF

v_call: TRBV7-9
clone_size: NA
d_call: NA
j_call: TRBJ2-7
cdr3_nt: TGTGCCAGCAGCTTAGCCCCAAACCGGTACGAGCAGTACTTC
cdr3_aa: CASSLAPNRYEQYF

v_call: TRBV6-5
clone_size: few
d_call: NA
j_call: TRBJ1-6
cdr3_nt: TGTGCCAGCAGTTACTCCTGGGGCACAGATAATTCACCCCTCCACTTT
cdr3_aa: CASSYSWGTDNSPLHF

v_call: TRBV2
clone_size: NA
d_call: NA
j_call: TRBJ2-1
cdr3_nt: TGTGCCAGCAGTGACTGGCAGGGCCTTGACCAAGAGCAGTTCTTC
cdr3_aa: CASSDWQGLDQEQFF

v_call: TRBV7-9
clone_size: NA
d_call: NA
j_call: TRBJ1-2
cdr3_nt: TGTGCCAGCAGCTTAGTACGGGGGGACTATGGCTACACCTTC
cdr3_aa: CASSLVRGDYGYTF

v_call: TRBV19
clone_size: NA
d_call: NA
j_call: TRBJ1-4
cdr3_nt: TGTGCCAGTAGTCCCCCCGGGTTAACTAATGAAAAACTGTTTTTT
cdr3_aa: CASSPPGLTNEKLFF

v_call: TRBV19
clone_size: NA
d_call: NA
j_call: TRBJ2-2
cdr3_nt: TGTGCCAGTATAAGAGCGAACACCGGGGAGCTGTTTTTT
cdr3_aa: CASIRANTGELFF

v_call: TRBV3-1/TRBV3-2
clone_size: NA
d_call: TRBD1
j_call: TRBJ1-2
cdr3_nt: TGTGCCAGCAGCCAAGGGGGGACAGGTAGAGGCTATGGCTACACCTTC
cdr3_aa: CASSQGGTGRGYGYTF

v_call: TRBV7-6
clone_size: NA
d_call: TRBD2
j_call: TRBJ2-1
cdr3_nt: TGTGCCAGCAGCTACATAGCGGGGGGGCCTTACAATGAGCAGTTCTTC
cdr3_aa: CASSYIAGGPYNEQFF

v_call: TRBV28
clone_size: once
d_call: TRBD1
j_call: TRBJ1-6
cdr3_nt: TGTGCCAGCAGTTGGGACAGGGAAACTTCACCCCTCCACTTT
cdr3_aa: CASSWDRETSPLHF

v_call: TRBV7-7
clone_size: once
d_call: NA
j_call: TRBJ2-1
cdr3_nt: TGTGCTAGCAGCCCCCAGGGCGGGACCCGCTCCTACAATGAGCAGTTCTTC
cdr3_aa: CASSPQGGTRSYNEQFF

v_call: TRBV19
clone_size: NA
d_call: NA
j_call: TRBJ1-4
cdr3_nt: TGTGCCAGCCACAGGACTAATGAAAAACTGTTTTTT
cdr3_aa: CASHRTNEKLFF

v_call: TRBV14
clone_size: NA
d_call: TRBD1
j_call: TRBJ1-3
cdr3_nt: TGTGCCAGCAGCCAGCGACTAGGACAGGGCGCAGGAAACACCATATATTTT
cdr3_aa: CASSQRLGQGAGNTIYF

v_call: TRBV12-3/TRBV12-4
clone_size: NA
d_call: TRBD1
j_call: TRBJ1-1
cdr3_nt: TGTGCCAGCTCTACCCGACAGGGGGGGGAAGCTTTCTTT
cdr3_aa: CASSTRQGGEAFF

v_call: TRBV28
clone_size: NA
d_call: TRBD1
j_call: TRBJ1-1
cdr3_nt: TGTGCCAGCACCTTAGGGGACAGGGGAAACACTGAAGCTTTCTTT
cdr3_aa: CASTLGDRGNTEAFF

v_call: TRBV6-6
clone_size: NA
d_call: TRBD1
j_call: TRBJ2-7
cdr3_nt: TGTGCCAGCAGTCTCTCGACAGGGTTGAATACCTACGAGCAGTACTTC
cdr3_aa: CASSLSTGLNTYEQYF

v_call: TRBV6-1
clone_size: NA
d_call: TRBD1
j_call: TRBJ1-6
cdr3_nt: TGTGCCAGCAGTGATCGGGGCCCAGGGGGATGGAATTCACCCCTCCACTTT
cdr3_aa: CASSDRGPGGWNSPLHF

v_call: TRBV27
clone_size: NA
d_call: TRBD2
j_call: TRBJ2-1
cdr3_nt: TGTGCCAGCAGTCCTATAGCGGGAGCTATAGTCAATGAGCAGTTCTTC
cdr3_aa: CASSPIAGAIVNEQFF

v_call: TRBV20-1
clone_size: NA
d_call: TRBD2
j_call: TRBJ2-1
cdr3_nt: TGCAGTGCTAGTATTAGACCTAGGTGGGAGGGCTACAATGAGCAGTTCTTC
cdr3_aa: CSASIRPRWEGYNEQFF

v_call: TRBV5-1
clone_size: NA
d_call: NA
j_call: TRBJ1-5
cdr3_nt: TGCGCCAGCCGCGTTAGTTCTAGCAATCAGCCCCAGCATTTT
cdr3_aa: CASRVSSSNQPQHF

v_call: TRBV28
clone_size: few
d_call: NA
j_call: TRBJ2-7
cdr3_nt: TGTGCCAGCAGTTTCGGGAGATACGAGCAGTACTTC
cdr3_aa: CASSFGRYEQYF